This section outlines one T cell receptor beta chain sequence together with its context. Authors' analysis steps: Amplifying reference gene primers gave estimates of nucleated cell counts. Some clones are missing from TCRdb's copy, which holds only in-frame ones; the method was immunoSEQ multiplex PCR. V, J and clone size are taken as reported in that table, and D and trimming were inferred from the DNA itself. Seen here are some 150,000 clones, 80% to 90% observed once, and the top ten hold 2% to 2.5%. The data were taken from a study of blood T cell repertoires in COVID-19. Germline trimming cut 7 bases from V and 5 bases from J; bases unmatched to any gene: 13. Germline loops: CDR1 LNHDA, CDR2 SQIVND (reference sequence). The CDR3 length is 16 residues.

Material for sequencing was peripheral blood. The chain joins TRBV19 to TRBJ2-3; 9 positions match TRBD2. The receptor was derived from a man aged 50-60 years with active COVID-19. CDR3 nucleotide sequence: TGTGCCAGTAACGGACCGCGGGGGGGCCTAGGAGATACGCAGTATTTT. Its translation is CASNGPRGGLGDTQYF.